The 27 T cell receptor beta chains below come from one sample, sequenced in a study of T cell responses to AZD1222 COVID-19 vaccine. Assay used: immunoSEQ multiplex PCR; TCRdb lists only in-frame clones, some missing. The data hold tens of thousands of clones, with around 85% observed a single time. The material was peripheral blood, obtained on day 0 of AZD1222 vaccination. The receptors stem from an adult in good health.

The chain carries TRBV18 and TRBJ1-2; TRBD1 is a possible D gene (5 bases). Looked up from germline, CDR1 is KGHSH and CDR2 is LQKENI. This CDR3 is built from 14 residues. Trimming stripped 5 bases from V and 4 bases from J, with 14 bases between. CDR3 in amino acids: CASSSGEFGYGYTF. CDR3 nucleotide sequence: TGTGCCAGCTCATCGGGGGAATTCGGCTATGGCTACACCTTC.

For the CDR3, the DNA is TGTGCCAGCAGTTTTTTGGGGGTGTTGGACCGGAACACTGAAGCTTTCTTT. Its translation: CASSFLGVLDRNTEAFF. The rearrangement joins TRBV28 to TRBJ1-1, with a possible D match to TRBD1 (5 bases). The length of the CDR3 is 17 residues. The ends were cut back, 3 bases at V and 1 base at J, with 18 bases in the middle. The germline V gene has CDR1 MDHEN and CDR2 SYDVKM.

The genes are TRBV7-8 and TRBJ2-7; possibly TRBD1 or TRBD2 for D (6 bases each). V lost 5 bases and J lost 0, with 17 bases in between. The CDR3 has 16 amino acids. The V gene's germline CDR1 is SGHVS and CDR2 FQNEAQ. The DNA for the CDR3 is TGTGCCAGCAGCATTATGGGGAGGACAGTCTCCTACGAGCAGTACTTC. Translated: CASSIMGRTVSYEQYF. Filled out from reference TRBV7-8 and TRBJ2-7, the complete variable domain reads GAGVSQSPRYKVAKRGQDVALRCDPISGHVSLFWYQQALGQGPEFLTYFQNEAQLDKSGLPSDRFFAERPEGSVSTLKIQRTQQEDSAVYLCASSIMGRTVSYEQYFGPGTRLTVT.

The V call is TRBV20-1, the J call TRBJ2-1; D remains unclear. Between the trimmed V and J ends, which lost 6 bases and 8 bases, there was a span of 8 bases. CDR1 DFQATT and CDR2 SNEGSKA come from the germline V gene (reference sequence). The CDR3 is 10 residues long. CDR3 in amino acids: CSARSDEQFF. The CDR3 DNA follows: TGCAGTGCCAGGTCCGATGAGCAGTTCTTC.

The chain combines TRBV24-1 with TRBJ2-1; D call uncertain. V shed 4 bases and J shed 9 bases, with 21 bases lying between them. CDR1 and CDR2 (germline): KGHDR, SFDVKD. This CDR3 spans 16 amino acids. The CDR3 bases are TGTGCCACCAGTGACCCCAATACAAGTCAGGAAGCTGAGCAGTTCTTC. The encoded protein is CATSDPNTSQEAEQFF.

V and J are TRBV30 and TRBJ1-4; D is unclear. The germline CDR1 and CDR2 sequences are GTSNPN and SVGIG (reference sequence). This CDR3 region has 13 residues. Trimming shortened V by 2 bases and J by 6 bases, and 10 bases separated the two germline ends. This CDR3 is CAWSSGFDEKLFF. CDR3 DNA sequence: TGTGCCTGGAGTTCGGGTTTTGATGAAAAACTGTTTTTT. Filled out from reference TRBV30 and TRBJ1-4, the complete variable domain reads SQTIHQWPATLVQPVGSPLSLECTVEGTSNPNLYWYRQAAGRGLQLLFYSVGIGQISSEVPQNLSASRPQDRQFILSSKKLLLSDSGFYLCAWSSGFDEKLFFGSGTQLSVL.

The chain uses TRBV28 and TRBJ2-1; TRBD2 aligns across 8 bases. The CDR3 has 16 amino acids. With V trimmed by 3 bases and J by 5 bases, 9 bases remained unmatched. CDR1 MDHEN and CDR2 SYDVKM come from the germline V gene. The CDR3 spells CASSFEYSGVNNEQFF. CDR3 nucleotides: TGTGCCAGCAGTTTTGAGTATAGCGGGGTAAACAATGAGCAGTTCTTC. Combining the CDR3 with reference TRBV28 and TRBJ2-1 gives the whole variable domain DVKVTQSSRYLVKRTGEKVFLECVQDMDHENMFWYRQDPGLGLRLIYFSYDVKMKEKGDIPEGYSVSREKKERFSLILESASTNQTSMYLCASSFEYSGVNNEQFFGPGTRLTVL.

This clone appeared a single time. The chain couples TRBV12-3 or TRBV12-4 to TRBJ2-5, with D uncertain. The CDR3 totals 13 residues. Between the trimmed V and J ends, which lost 4 bases and 5 bases, there was a span of 11 bases. DNA of the CDR3: TGTGCCAGCAGTTCTCAGTACCCGGAGACCCAGTACTTC. Its protein product is CASSSQYPETQYF.

The chain employs TRBV7-8 and TRBJ2-7; D remains unclear. The CDR3 covers 13 residues. From germline, CDR1 is SGHVS and CDR2 FQNEAQ. Trimming left V 0 bases short and J 4 bases short, with 7 bases between. The CDR3: CASSLAGDYEQYF. The DNA of the CDR3 is TGTGCCAGCAGCTTAGCAGGTGATTACGAGCAGTACTTC.

The gene calls are TRBV25-1 and TRBJ2-1, with 10 nucleotides matching TRBD2. This CDR3 region has 16 residues. V was clipped by 10 bases and J by 8 bases; unmatched bases: 17. Germline CDR1 is MGHDK and CDR2 is SYGVNS. CDR3 DNA: TGTGCCACCGAAGATAGCGGGGGGCGCCTAGTGGATGAGCAGTTCTTC. Translation gives CATEDSGGRLVDEQFF.

The rearrangement joins TRBV27 to TRBJ1-5, with D possibly being TRBD1 (6 bases). Looked up from germline, CDR1 is MNHEY and CDR2 is SMNVEV (reference sequence). V lost 6 bases and J lost 6, with 15 bases in between. The CDR3 sequence is 14 residues long. The CDR3 DNA reads TGTGCCAGCAGAGTCAGGGGCGAGGGTCAGCCCCAGCATTTT. Amino acids: CASRVRGEGQPQHF.

Regarding this clone: This sample includes further DNA sequences coding for the same CDR3. The chain carries TRBV7-2 and TRBJ1-2; D remains ambiguous. CDR1 is SGHTA and CDR2 is FQGNSA in the germline V gene. This CDR3 contains 13 residues. Trimming removed 0 bases from V and 7 bases from J, with 9 bases in between. In nucleotides, the CDR3 is TGTGCCAGCAGCTTAGCGGGTTCGGGTGGCTACACCTTC. The encoded protein is CASSLAGSGGYTF.

The CDR3 DNA is TGTGCCAGCAGCAAAGCGGGCGGAGCTGAAGCTTTCTTT. Its translation is CASSKAGGAEAFF. The chain recombines TRBV21-1 with TRBJ1-1. TRBV21-1 has pseudogene status. This CDR3 is 13 amino acids long.

The chain joins TRBV5-7 to TRBJ1-5; tentatively, D is TRBD1 (5 bases). TRBV5-7 is known as an ORF, though its function is uncertain. The CDR3 contains 19 residues. V was trimmed by 0 bases and J by 0 bases, leaving 19 bases between them. CDR3 region: CASSLAGCRGKGSNQPQHF. The CDR3, as DNA: TGTGCCAGCAGCTTGGCCGGATGCCGGGGGAAGGGTAGCAATCAGCCCCAGCATTTT.

The J gene is TRBJ1-6, the V gene TRBV25-1; possible D gene TRBD1, 6 bases. The germline CDR1 and CDR2 sequences are MGHDK and SYGVNS. The CDR3 length is 16 residues. The V end was cut by 5 bases, the J end by 10 bases, with 21 bases between. CDR3 sequence reads: CASSRAGVKGDSPLHF. Written as DNA, the CDR3 is TGTGCCAGCAGTCGGGCGGGCGTTAAGGGGGACTCACCCCTCCACTTT. Variable domain in full (rest from reference TRBV25-1 and TRBJ1-6): EADIYQTPRYLVIGTGKKITLECSQTMGHDKMYWYQQDPGMELHLIHYSYGVNSTEKGDLSSESTVSRIRTEHFPLTLESARPSHTSQYLCASSRAGVKGDSPLHFGNGTRLTVT.

The V gene is TRBV7-9, the J gene TRBJ2-2; 8 bases match TRBD1. The germline V gene has CDR1 SEHNR and CDR2 FQNEAQ (reference sequence). After removal of 5 bases from V and 1 base from J, the junction contained 9 bases not matched to a gene. The CDR3 runs 17 residues. CDR3 nucleotide sequence: TGTGCCAGCAGCCCCAACGAGGGGACAGGGAACACCGGGGAGCTGTTTTTT. Protein product: CASSPNEGTGNTGELFF.

The chain links TRBV30 to TRBJ2-6; D is perhaps TRBD1 (7 bases). V gave up 2 bases and J gave up 0 bases, with 20 bases separating them. The CDR3 contains 19 residues. Germline V gives CDR1 GTSNPN, CDR2 SVGIG (reference sequence). CDR3 protein: CAWSTGRGASHSGANVLTF. The CDR3 nucleotides are TGTGCCTGGAGTACGGGCAGGGGGGCATCCCACTCTGGGGCCAACGTCCTGACTTTC.

The chain combines TRBV6-5 with TRBJ2-5, with 9 bases identical to TRBD2. CDR3 length equals 13 residues. J lost 4 bases, V lost 9 bases, and 6 bases had no gene match. Germline CDR1 is MNHEY and CDR2 is SVGAGI. CDR3 coding DNA: TGTGCCAGTCGAGCGGGGGGTCTAGAGACCCAGTACTTC. Protein: CASRAGGLETQYF.

The chain combines TRBV19 with TRBJ2-7; 8 nucleotides line up with TRBD1. Germline V CDR1 and CDR2: LNHDA, SQIVND (reference sequence). CDR3 size: 15 residues. The V and J ends lost 11 bases and 0 bases, in that order; junction bases with no gene match: 12. The CDR3 spells CAPYGQGPSSYEQYF. As DNA, the CDR3 is TGTGCCCCCTACGGACAGGGCCCGAGCTCCTACGAGCAGTACTTC.

The V call is TRBV29-1, the J call TRBJ2-2, with D unresolved. Germline CDR1 and CDR2: SQVTM and ANQGSEA. The CDR3 covers 14 residues. V was trimmed by 1 base and J by 0 bases, leaving 6 bases between them. The CDR3 loop reads CSVEADTNTGELFF. DNA of the CDR3: TGCAGCGTTGAAGCTGACACGAACACCGGGGAGCTGTTTTTT.

The chain recombines TRBV6-5 with TRBJ1-3, with a weak D call TRBD1 (6 bases). Germline CDR1 is MNHEY and CDR2 is SVGAGI. The V end lost 8 bases, the J end lost 2 bases, and 16 bases lay between the germline ends. This CDR3 has 15 residues. CDR3 sequence: CASSNRGAPGNTIYF. In DNA form, the CDR3 reads TGTGCCAGCTCAAATAGGGGGGCGCCTGGAAACACCATATATTTT.

The rearrangement links TRBV7-9 to TRBJ1-2; D not resolved. This CDR3 has 11 residues. CDR1 is SEHNR and CDR2 is FQNEAQ in the germline V gene (reference sequence). Trimming removed 3 bases at V and 10 bases at J, with 9 bases between. CDR3 nucleotide sequence: TGTGCCAGCAGCTTGTCCCCCCACTACACCTTC. Its translation: CASSLSPHYTF.

J is TRBJ2-3 and V is TRBV10-2; 7 bases match TRBD2. The V and J ends lost 6 bases and 3 bases, in that order; junction bases with no gene match: 6. In germline, CDR1 is WSHSY, CDR2 SAAADI. The CDR3 loop spans 14 amino acids. DNA of the CDR3: TGCGCCAGCAGGCGGGGGACGGATACAGATACGCAGTATTTT. Protein product: CASRRGTDTDTQYF.

The rearrangement joins TRBV5-1 to TRBJ1-6; TRBD1 might be the D (5 bases). The CDR3 has 16 residues. Germline V CDR1 and CDR2: SGHRS, YFSETQ. The V end was cut by 4 bases, the J end by 8 bases, with 19 bases between. CDR3 coding DNA: TGCGCCAGCAGCCCCTCCCCAACAGGTCGGGATTCACCCCTCCACTTT. Amino acids: CASSPSPTGRDSPLHF.

This clone is a singleton in its sample. The genes are TRBV5-1 and TRBJ1-4, with TRBD1 identical over 8 bases. The V and J ends lost 4 bases and 2 bases, in that order; junction bases with no gene match: 7. This CDR3 comprises 16 residues. Germline V CDR1 and CDR2: SGHRS, YFSETQ. For the CDR3, the DNA is TGCGCCAGCAGCGTAGGACAGGGAACGACTAATGAAAAACTGTTTTTT. Protein sequence: CASSVGQGTTNEKLFF.

V usage is TRBV28 and J usage is TRBJ1-4, with D possibly matching TRBD1 (6 bases). The CDR3 extends over 15 amino acids. Germline CDR1 and CDR2: MDHEN and SYDVKM. V lost 5 bases and J 5 bases, leaving 15 bases between the germline ends. CDR3 sequence reads: CASSLATGSNEKLFF. DNA for the CDR3: TGTGCCAGCAGTCTGGCGACAGGAAGCAATGAAAAACTGTTTTTT.

DNA of the CDR3: TGTGCCAGCAGCCAAGCAGATGGGGACAGGGCCTACGAGCAGTACTTC. As protein: CASSQADGDRAYEQYF. The V call is TRBV4-2, the J call TRBJ2-7, with 9 bases matching TRBD1. Per the germline V gene, CDR1 is LGHNA and CDR2 is YNFKEQ. The CDR3 has 16 residues. After removal of 1 base from V and 2 bases from J, the junction contained 6 bases not matched to a gene.